A single sample gave rise to the 9 T cell receptor beta chains below, sequenced in a study of T-cell reconstitution after alpha-beta-depleted transplantation in children. Unique molecular identifiers were incorporated when the TCRbeta library was constructed. TCRdb re-called the PCR reads with MiXCR, one entry per CDR3 protein. The sample records some 500,000 distinct CDR3 sequences, approximately 20% being singletons. Sequenced here: PBMCs from the stem cell graft donor, sampled from the stem cell graft. Receptor source: a human donor who donated a stem cell graft to a child with acute lymphoblastic leukemia.

This rearrangement joins TRBV7-9 to TRBJ1-1; D gene unclear. Germline V gene sequence: CDR1 SEHNR, CDR2 FQNEAQ (reference sequence). The V end was cut by 6 bases, the J end by 5 bases, with 10 bases between. This CDR3 contains 12 residues. As DNA, the CDR3 is TGTGCCAGCAGTGGCTTGATAACTGAAGCTTTCTTT. As protein: CASSGLITEAFF.

The J gene is TRBJ2-7, the V gene TRBV4-2; 8 nucleotides line up with TRBD2. CDR3 size: 18 residues. V shed 0 bases and J 4 bases; nucleotides not matched to a gene: 14. Looked up from germline, CDR1 is LGHNA and CDR2 is YNFKEQ. The CDR3 is CASSQETATTGLVYEQYF. The CDR3 DNA reads TGTGCCAGCAGCCAAGAAACTGCCACCACGGGACTAGTTTACGAGCAGTACTTC.

This chain uses TRBV5-1 with TRBJ2-3; 13 bases line up with TRBD2. Trimming took 3 bases from V and 2 from J; bases not matched to a gene: 9. From germline, CDR1 is SGHRS and CDR2 YFSETQ. This CDR3 contains 18 residues. The CDR3 loop reads CASSSWGLAGFSTDTQYF. CDR3 DNA sequence: TGCGCCAGCAGCTCCTGGGGACTAGCGGGATTTTCCACAGATACGCAGTATTTT.

This clonotype was counted a few times. The rearrangement uses TRBV12-3 or TRBV12-4 and TRBJ1-1, with D perhaps TRBD1 (5 bases). Trimming removed 4 bases from V and 0 bases from J, with 9 bases in between. The CDR3 totals 14 residues. The CDR3 nucleotides are TGTGCCAGCAGTTCCGACAGTATGAACACTGAAGCTTTCTTT. Amino acid sequence: CASSSDSMNTEAFF.

The chain has TRBV24-1 and TRBJ2-3; D assignment may be TRBD1 or TRBD2 (5 bases each). Trimming removed 4 bases at V and 6 bases at J, with 31 bases between. Looked up from germline, CDR1 is KGHDR and CDR2 is SFDVKD. The CDR3 is 20 amino acids. This chain's CDR3 is CATSDPGRTYPNIAIDTQYF. The DNA of the CDR3 is TGTGCCACCAGTGACCCGGGACGGACCTACCCAAACATTGCCATTGATACGCAGTATTTT.

This clonotype was observed a few times. V and J are TRBV6-1 and TRBJ2-7; D may correspond to TRBD1 or TRBD2 (5 bases each). V was trimmed by 10 bases and J by 1 base, leaving 20 bases between them. Germline CDR1 MNHNS, CDR2 SASEGT. The CDR3 has 15 amino acids. CDR3 sequence (DNA): TGTGCCACAACCGAGGGGCAGGCCCCGTCCTACGAGCAGTACTTC. As protein: CATTEGQAPSYEQYF.

This clonotype was counted between two and nine times. The V and J genes are TRBV12-5 and TRBJ2-1; the D gene is possibly TRBD2 (6 bases). CDR3 length: 13 residues. Trimming removed 1 base at V and 8 bases at J, with 9 bases between. Germline loops: CDR1 LGHNT, CDR2 FRNRAP. The CDR3 sequence is CASGLELAYEQFF. For the CDR3, the DNA is TGTGCTAGTGGTTTGGAACTAGCCTATGAGCAGTTCTTC.

This chain connects TRBV24-1 to TRBJ2-2; 8 bases are a match to TRBD2. CDR1 is KGHDR and CDR2 is SFDVKD in the germline V gene. The CDR3 contains 14 residues. V shed 12 bases, J shed 2 bases, and the junction held 7 bases outside the gene matches. The CDR3 loop reads CASTSGPNTGELFF. The CDR3 DNA is TGTGCCTCTACTAGCGGACCTAACACCGGGGAGCTGTTTTTT.

The chain joins TRBV20-1 to TRBJ1-5; no clear D. CDR3 length equals 14 residues. Trimming took off 0 bases at V and 2 bases at J, with 8 bases between the two ends. From germline, CDR1 is DFQATT and CDR2 SNEGSKA (reference sequence). The CDR3 bases are TGCAGTGCTAGAGATCGAGGGCGCAATCAGCCCCAGCATTTT. Its translation is CSARDRGRNQPQHF.